This T cell receptor (beta chain) comes out of a study of siplizumab effects on memory and regulatory T cells. Study results and limitations: Siplizumab cultures yielded proliferating Tregs whose suppressive function was not confirmed. Unstimulated naive T cells seemed to show more diversity than memory cells did, and they also seemed to be among the major contributors to the alloresponse.

Produced via immunoSEQ multiplex PCR; TCRdb's table is partial and in-frame only. The top ten hold under 0.7% of the sample, which has 85,000 to 130,000 clones, 94% seen once. The CDR3 length is 18 residues. V gave up 5 bases and J gave up 7 bases, with 27 bases separating them. The germline CDR1 and CDR2 sequences are SEHNR and FQNEAQ (reference sequence). In the case of this clone: Its target is unknown.

Sequencing was done on a sample of Tregs sorted from blood. This receptor was obtained from a human donor in good health. The genes are TRBV7-9 and TRBJ2-1; D is uncertain. DNA for the CDR3: TGTGCCAGCAGCCAAACCCTAAGAGGCCCCTCGCTTTTGAATGAGCAGTTCTTC. Translating it yields CASSQTLRGPSLLNEQFF.